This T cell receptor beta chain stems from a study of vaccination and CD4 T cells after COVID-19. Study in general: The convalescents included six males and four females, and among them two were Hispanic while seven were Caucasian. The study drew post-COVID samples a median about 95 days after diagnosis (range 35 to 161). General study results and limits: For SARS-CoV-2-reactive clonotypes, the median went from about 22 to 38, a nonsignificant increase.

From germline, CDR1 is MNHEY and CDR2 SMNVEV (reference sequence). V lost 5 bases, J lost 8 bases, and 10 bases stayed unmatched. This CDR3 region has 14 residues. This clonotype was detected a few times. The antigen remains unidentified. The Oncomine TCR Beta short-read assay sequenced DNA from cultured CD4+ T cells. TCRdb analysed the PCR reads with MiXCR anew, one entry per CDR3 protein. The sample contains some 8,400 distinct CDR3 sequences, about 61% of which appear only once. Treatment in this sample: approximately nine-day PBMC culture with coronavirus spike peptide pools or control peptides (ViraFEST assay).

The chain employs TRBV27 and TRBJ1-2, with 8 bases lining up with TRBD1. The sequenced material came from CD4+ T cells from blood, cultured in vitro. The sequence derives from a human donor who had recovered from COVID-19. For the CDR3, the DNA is TGTGCCAGCAGTCTAAGGCAGGGGGCGGGAGGCTACACCTTC. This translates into CASSLRQGAGGYTF.